Following are 10 T cell receptor beta chains from one sample sequenced in a study of CD8 T cells in ankylosing spondylitis. TCRdb processed the 5' RACE reads anew with MiXCR; each CDR3 protein has one entry. The sample consists of roughly 120,000 distinct CDR3 sequences, approximately 13% of them appearing once. Sequenced material: blood, either unsorted or a sorted T cell fraction (not recorded which). The receptor set was obtained from a female donor with ankylosing spondylitis or in good health (not recorded which).

This clonotype was seen at least ten times. The genes are TRBV7-9 and TRBJ2-5, with D tentatively TRBD2 (5 bases). CDR3 length: 13 residues. Looked up from germline, CDR1 is SEHNR and CDR2 is FQNEAQ (reference sequence). Between the trimmed V and J ends, which lost 10 bases and 3 bases, there was a span of 15 bases. The DNA for the CDR3 is TGTGCCATCCCCCTTGATAGCGAAGAGACCCAGTACTTC. Encoded protein: CAIPLDSEETQYF. The complete variable domain, with remaining parts taken from reference TRBV7-9 and TRBJ2-5, reads DTGVSQNPRHKITKRGQNVTFRCDPISEHNRLYWYRQTLGQGPEFLTYFQNEAQLEKSRLLSDRFSAERPKGSFSTLEIQRTEQGDSAMYLCAIPLDSEETQYFGPGTRLLVL.

The chain carries TRBV6-1 and TRBJ1-2; 7 bases line up with TRBD1. V lost 6 bases to trimming and J lost 2 bases; unmatched junction nucleotides: 9. In germline, CDR1 is MNHNS, CDR2 SASEGT. The CDR3 spans 15 residues. Here the CDR3 reads CASSPERGRNYGYTF. The DNA of the CDR3 is TGTGCCAGCAGCCCTGAGAGGGGGCGGAACTATGGCTACACCTTC.

Of note for this clonotype: This may be a read error, as it is one base from a much larger clone. The gene calls are TRBV10-3 and TRBJ1-2; tentatively, D is TRBD1 (6 bases). The CDR3 extends over 12 amino acids. Germline CDR1 is ENHRY and CDR2 is SYGVKD. The CDR3 bases are TGTACCATCAGTCCAGGGGATCCTGGCTACACCTTC. It is translated as CTISPGDPGYTF.

A few counts support this clonotype. The chain links TRBV2 to TRBJ2-1, with 9 bases fitting TRBD2. The CDR3 sequence is 15 residues long. The trim removed 5 bases at V and 2 bases at J, leaving 4 bases unmatched. Germline lookup yields CDR1 SNHLY and CDR2 FYNNEI. The CDR3 nucleotides are TGTGCCAGCAGTAAGGGCGGGGGGGCCTACAATGAGCAGTTCTTC. As protein: CASSKGGGAYNEQFF. Looking up the rest from reference TRBV2 and TRBJ2-1 gives the full variable domain: EPEVTQTPSHQVTQMGQEVILRCVPISNHLYFYWYRQILGQKVEFLVSFYNNEISEKSEIFDDQFSVERPDGSNFTLKIRSTKLEDSAMYFCASSKGGGAYNEQFFGPGTRLTVL.

The rearrangement uses TRBV6-6 and TRBJ2-7; D might be TRBD1 (8 bases). CDR3 length equals 14 residues. Per the germline V gene, CDR1 is MNHNY and CDR2 is SVGAGI (reference sequence). V shed 5 bases and J shed 3 bases, with 14 bases lying between them. Here the CDR3 reads CASSNTGGGYEQYF. The CDR3 nucleotides read TGTGCCAGCAGTAACACAGGGGGGGGCTACGAGCAGTACTTC.

This chain links TRBV29-1 with TRBJ2-2, with a possible D match to TRBD2 (5 bases). The V end was cut by 4 bases, the J end by 8 bases, with 11 bases between. CDR1 is SQVTM, CDR2 ANQGSEA, per germline. CDR3 length equals 12 residues. CDR3: CSVAAGGGELFF. In nucleotides, the CDR3 is TGCAGCGTTGCGGCGGGTGGTGGGGAGCTGTTTTTT.

This clonotype was counted at least ten times. V is TRBV20-1 and J is TRBJ2-2; possible D gene TRBD2, 6 bases. The germline V gene has CDR1 DFQATT and CDR2 SNEGSKA (reference sequence). V lost 6 bases to trimming and J lost 4 bases, with 12 bases between them. The CDR3 extends over 13 amino acids. This chain's CDR3 is CSAYGLTTGELFF. For the CDR3, the DNA is TGCAGTGCGTATGGACTAACCACCGGGGAGCTGTTTTTT.

This clonotype was counted a few times. This chain joins TRBV20-1 and TRBJ2-7; the D gene is possibly TRBD1 (6 bases). CDR1 is DFQATT, CDR2 SNEGSKA, per germline (reference sequence). The CDR3 has 14 residues. Trimming took off 0 bases at V and 5 bases at J, with 14 bases between the two ends. The CDR3 region has the DNA TGCAGTGCTAGAGAATTTAGGGGGATCAACGAGCAGTACTTC. It yields the protein CSAREFRGINEQYF.

The rearrangement joins TRBV2 to TRBJ1-3, with no clear D. This CDR3 contains 14 residues. Trimming removed 6 bases from V and 0 bases from J, with 9 bases in between. Germline V gene lookup returns CDR1 SNHLY and CDR2 FYNNEI. As DNA, the CDR3 is TGTGCCAGCAGGGACGGCGGCTCTGGAAACACCATATATTTT. Translated: CASRDGGSGNTIYF.

Here the CDR3 reads CAAGGQETQYF. DNA of the CDR3: TGTGCCGCCGGAGGACAAGAGACCCAGTACTTC. This chain joins TRBV6-5 and TRBJ2-5; D might be TRBD2 (5 bases). Germline V gives CDR1 MNHEY, CDR2 SVGAGI. V dropped 11 bases and J dropped 2 bases, with 9 bases sitting between them. There are 11 residues in the CDR3.